The 2 T cell receptor beta chains below come from one sample, sequenced in a study of T cells in Graves' hyperthyroidism and ophthalmopathy. RNA transcripts were the template for amplifying TCR beta CDR3 regions. HTBI primers drove first-round RT-PCR of the TCR CDR3. TCRdb re-called the multiplex PCR reads with MiXCR, one entry per CDR3 protein. This table has around 390,000 distinct CDR3 sequences, approximately 14% appearing once. The sequenced sample consisted of blood. The receptors originated from a woman aged 25 to 39 with Graves' ophthalmopathy.

This clonotype showed up just a few times. The chain links TRBV6-5 to TRBJ2-2; D tentatively reads TRBD1 or TRBD2 (6 bases each). The CDR3 has 20 amino acids. Germline assignment: CDR1 MNHEY and CDR2 SVGAGI. The ends were cut back, 0 bases at V and 1 base at J, with 21 bases in the middle. This CDR3 is CASSYSRGRSVNLNTGELFF. CDR3 bases: TGTGCCAGCAGTTACTCACGGGGGCGTTCTGTGAATTTGAACACCGGGGAGCTGTTTTTT.

This clonotype showed up just a few times. In DNA form, the CDR3 reads TGTGCCAGCAGCCAAGAGTGGAACACCGGGGAGCTGTTTTTT. Translating gives CASSQEWNTGELFF. The genes are TRBV14 and TRBJ2-2; the D is unclear. The CDR3 spans 14 residues. Trimming took off 0 bases at V and 1 base at J, with 3 bases between the two ends. CDR1 and CDR2 from the germline V gene are SGHDN and FVKESK.